The rows below give T cell receptor beta chains drawn from one sample of a study of identical twins. TCRdb used MiXCR to reprocess the 5' RACE reads, holding one entry per CDR3 protein. The table lists 210,000 or so distinct CDR3 sequences, about 7.5% of them singletons, with less than 2.5% in the top ten. In addition, the sample was reused for a study of yellow fever vaccine responses in identical twins.

Sequencing was done on a sample of memory (CD45RO+) T cells sorted from blood. The receptor source for this set is a woman younger than 30 in good health. CDR3s include the opening cysteine and the closing phenylalanine or tryptophan. The D gene is left open where the match is weak. Expanded clones get a size class; other rows say once, few or many, or leave the size out.

>TRBD2|TRBJ2-3|TRBV20-1|few
CSAEGLAGAADTQYF
TGCAGTGCGGAAGGACTAGCGGGAGCTGCAGATACGCAGTATTTT
>NA|TRBJ2-2|TRBV5-1|many
CASSLGARGTGELFF
TGCGCCAGCAGCTTGGGTGCGAGGGGGACCGGGGAGCTGTTTTTT
>TRBD1|TRBJ2-5|TRBV5-6|NA
CASGTGRETQYF
TGTGCCAGCGGGACAGGGAGGGAGACCCAGTACTTC
>NA|TRBJ2-7|TRBV18|many
CASSPRGRTTHEQYF
TGTGCCAGCTCACCACGGGGGAGGACAACCCACGAGCAGTACTTC
>TRBD2|TRBJ2-1|TRBV3-1|few
CASSQEYASGRSYNEQFF
TGTGCCAGCAGCCAAGAGTACGCTAGCGGACGCTCCTACAATGAGCAGTTCTTC
>NA|TRBJ2-5|TRBV20-1|few
CSASPTGGSGRFTETQYF
TGCAGTGCTAGCCCTACTGGGGGTAGCGGACGGTTCACGGAGACCCAGTACTTC
>TRBD1|TRBJ2-3|TRBV6-1|few
CASSQQFRTGATDTQYF
TGTGCCAGCAGCCAACAGTTTAGGACAGGTGCCACCGATACGCAGTATTTT
>TRBD2|TRBJ2-7|TRBV7-9|NA
CASSRLAGVFNEQYF
TGTGCCAGCAGTCGACTAGCGGGAGTATTCAACGAGCAGTACTTC
>NA|TRBJ1-1|TRBV3-1|few
CASSQGGTAATEAFF
TGTGCCAGCAGCCAAGGGGGGACCGCCGCGACCGAAGCTTTCTTT
>NA|TRBJ2-3|TRBV6-5|NA
CASSPGMDTQYF
TGTGCCAGCAGTCCGGGGATGGACACGCAGTATTTT
>NA|TRBJ2-6|TRBV15|NA
CATSRDGTFGANVLTF
TGTGCCACCAGCAGAGATGGGACGTTTGGGGCCAACGTCCTGACTTTC
>NA|TRBJ2-1|TRBV20-1|many
CSAARSSNEQFF
TGCAGTGCTGCCCGATCCAGTAATGAGCAGTTCTTC
>NA|TRBJ1-1|TRBV7-2|NA
CASSLVQSLTEAFF
TGTGCCAGCAGCTTAGTACAGAGTTTAACTGAAGCTTTCTTT
>NA|TRBJ1-5|TRBV24-1|few
CATSEGHSNQPQHF
TGTGCCACCAGTGAAGGTCATAGCAATCAGCCCCAGCATTTT
>NA|TRBJ2-1|TRBV20-1|many
CSASFWDVNSYNEQFF
TGCAGTGCTAGTTTTTGGGACGTTAACTCCTACAATGAGCAGTTCTTC
>TRBD2|TRBJ2-1|TRBV29-1|many
CSVGGLAGNEQFF
TGCAGCGTTGGGGGACTAGCCGGTAATGAGCAGTTCTTC
>TRBD1|TRBJ2-1|TRBV24-1|few
CATSDETGGPNEQFF
TGTGCCACCAGTGACGAGACAGGGGGCCCAAATGAGCAGTTCTTC
>TRBD1|TRBJ1-1|TRBV7-2|many
CASSLPQGGTEAFF
TGTGCCAGCAGCTTACCCCAGGGGGGCACTGAAGCTTTCTTT
>TRBD1|TRBJ1-2|TRBV25-1|many
CASRRTGGNGGYTF
TGTGCCAGCAGAAGGACAGGGGGCAATGGTGGCTACACCTTC
>NA|TRBJ2-1|TRBV6-2/TRBV6-3|few
CASSAGGSYNEQFF
TGTGCCAGCAGCGCTGGGGGATCCTACAATGAGCAGTTCTTC
>NA|TRBJ2-5|TRBV12-3/TRBV12-4|NA
CASSSPPTGQETQYF
TGTGCCAGCAGTTCACCGCCGACAGGACAAGAGACCCAGTACTTC
>TRBD2|TRBJ2-7|TRBV29-1|many
CSVDLAVGEQYF
TGCAGCGTTGATCTAGCGGTGGGCGAGCAGTACTTC
>TRBD2|TRBJ2-1|TRBV4-2|NA
CASSQEGLAGDNEQFF
TGTGCCAGCAGCCAAGAAGGCCTAGCGGGCGATAATGAGCAGTTCTTC
>NA|TRBJ1-3|TRBV6-1|few
CASKRFGGPSGNTIYF
TGTGCCAGCAAGAGGTTCGGGGGCCCCTCTGGAAACACCATATATTTT
>TRBD2|TRBJ2-1|TRBV18|few
CASSPLALAGGPYNEQFF
TGTGCCAGCTCACCCCTGGCCCTAGCGGGAGGGCCGTACAATGAGCAGTTCTTC
>TRBD2|TRBJ2-7|TRBV7-9|many
CASSLTSDSYEQYF
TGTGCCAGCAGCCTGACTAGCGACTCCTACGAGCAGTACTTC
>TRBD2|TRBJ2-1|TRBV11-2|NA
CASSFFAQRGGRNEQFF
TGTGCCAGCAGCTTTTTTGCCCAGCGGGGGGGCAGGAATGAGCAGTTCTTC
>TRBD2|TRBJ2-5|TRBV5-1|few
CASSFYTSAQETQYF
TGCGCCAGCAGCTTCTACACTAGCGCCCAAGAGACCCAGTACTTC
>TRBD2|TRBJ2-1|TRBV2|few
CASSPSRGAYNEQFF
TGTGCCAGCAGCCCCTCGCGGGGGGCATACAATGAGCAGTTCTTC
>TRBD1|TRBJ2-5|TRBV7-2|few
CASSLVGTGTQETQYF
TGTGCCAGCAGCTTAGTGGGGACAGGGACCCAAGAGACCCAGTACTTC
>NA|TRBJ2-3|TRBV15|NA
CATSRWGASTDTQYF
TGTGCCACCAGCAGATGGGGGGCAAGCACAGATACGCAGTATTTT
>NA|TRBJ1-5|TRBV7-2|NA
CASSFQGGNQPQHF
TGTGCCAGCAGCTTTCAGGGTGGGAATCAGCCCCAGCATTTT
>NA|TRBJ1-2|TRBV7-3|NA
CASSSKGYNYGYTF
TGTGCCAGCAGCTCGAAGGGATATAACTATGGCTACACCTTC
>NA|TRBJ2-1|TRBV29-1|many
CSVSGGGSYNEQFF
TGCAGCGTCTCGGGGGGCGGGAGTTACAATGAGCAGTTCTTC
>TRBD2|TRBJ2-1|TRBV20-1|NA
CSARAGRESHNEQFF
TGCAGTGCTAGAGCGGGGCGGGAGAGTCACAATGAGCAGTTCTTC
>NA|TRBJ2-7|TRBV5-1|NA
CASSLGTTSSHEQYF
TGCGCCAGCAGCTTAGGGACAACCTCAAGCCACGAGCAGTACTTC
>TRBD2|TRBJ2-5|TRBV5-1|NA
CASSTSGTSEETQYF
TGCGCCAGCAGCACTTCCGGGACTAGCGAAGAGACCCAGTACTTC
>NA|TRBJ2-7|TRBV12-3/TRBV12-4|many
CASSTNPLYEQYF
TGTGCCAGCAGTACAAACCCTCTTTACGAGCAGTACTTC
>NA|TRBJ2-6|TRBV5-6|few
CASSRRTGSGANVLTF
TGTGCCAGCAGCCGTAGAACAGGGTCTGGGGCCAACGTCCTGACTTTC
>NA|TRBJ2-7|TRBV5-1|many
CASNQGSRSPVWYF
TGCGCCAGCAACCAGGGCTCGAGATCCCCCGTGTGGTACTTC
>NA|TRBJ2-1|TRBV7-2|many
CASSLARNPQQFF
TGTGCCAGCAGCTTAGCCAGGAACCCCCAGCAGTTCTTC
>TRBD1|TRBJ2-5|TRBV20-1|few
CSATDRGGDETQYF
TGCAGTGCAACGGACAGGGGGGGTGATGAGACCCAGTACTTC
>TRBD1|TRBJ2-4|TRBV20-1|NA
CSGDRETKNIQYF
TGCAGTGGGGACAGGGAGACCAAAAACATTCAGTACTTC
>NA|TRBJ2-7|TRBV7-9|NA
CASRKDSGAYEQYF
TGTGCCAGCAGAAAGGACAGCGGAGCCTACGAGCAGTACTTC
>NA|TRBJ2-1|TRBV9|many
CASSVGRRIGNEQFF
TGTGCCAGCAGCGTAGGTAGGAGGATTGGGAATGAGCAGTTCTTC
>NA|TRBJ2-7|TRBV6-2/TRBV6-3|few
CASSYGTRGAYEQYF
TGTGCCAGCAGTTACGGGACGCGGGGCGCCTACGAGCAGTACTTC
>NA|TRBJ2-7|TRBV5-1|NA
CASSLAGGAGYEQYF
TGCGCCAGCAGCTTGGCCGGGGGCGCGGGATACGAGCAGTACTTC
>NA|TRBJ1-2|TRBV7-6|many
CASSLGESPMDGYTF
TGTGCCAGCAGCTTGGGAGAGTCGCCGATGGACGGCTACACCTTC
>NA|TRBJ1-3|TRBV28|many
CASSPQPPNSGNTIYF
TGTGCCAGCAGTCCACAGCCTCCCAACTCTGGAAACACCATATATTTT
>NA|TRBJ2-2|TRBV11-1|NA
CASSQTDSYTGELFF
TGTGCCAGCAGCCAGACGGACAGCTACACCGGGGAGCTGTTTTTT
>NA|TRBJ2-2|TRBV2|few
CASKENQGNTGELFF
TGTGCCAGCAAAGAAAATCAGGGGAACACCGGGGAGCTGTTTTTT
>NA|TRBJ2-1|TRBV12-3/TRBV12-4|many
CASRSPGLTEQFF
TGTGCCAGCAGGTCGCCGGGACTTACAGAGCAGTTCTTC